Listed below are T cell receptor beta chains from one sample, sequenced in a study of graft-versus-host responses after intestinal transplantation. Method: immunoSEQ multiplex PCR; TCRdb's copy keeps in-frame clones and lacks some. The sample holds about 92,000 clones, 90% to 95% seen once. Their recognized antigens are unknown. The starting material was unstimulated CD8+ T cells sorted from spleen or lymph node cells, obtained before intestinal transplant. The source of these receptors is a human donor who received an intestinal transplant. The CDR3 runs from the conserved cysteine through the conserved F or W. D genes are given only for firm matches. The size of a clone is reported for some rows only, either as once, few or many, or as a class for expanded clones.

clone size	J gene	D gene	V gene	CDR3 DNA	CDR3 protein
-	TRBJ2-2	TRBD2	TRBV7-6	TGTGCCAGCTGTCAAGCGGGAGGTGGGGCCGGGGAGCTGTTTTTT	CASCQAGGGAGELFF
-	TRBJ2-1	TRBD2	TRBV7-9	TGTGCCAGCAGCCTAACCGGGACTAGTATCTACAATGAGCAGTTCTTC	CASSLTGTSIYNEQFF
-	TRBJ2-7	-	TRBV13	TGTGCCAGCAGCTCCTACTACGAGCAGTACTTC	CASSSYYEQYF
-	TRBJ1-6	-	TRBV27	TGTGCCAGCAGTTTCGGCCTTGGGGATTCACCCCTCCACTTT	CASSFGLGDSPLHF
-	TRBJ2-3	TRBD2	TRBV7-3	TGTGCCAGCAGCGAGCAACTAGCGGGGGGTAGCACAGATACGCAGTATTTT	CASSEQLAGGSTDTQYF
-	TRBJ2-3	TRBD2	TRBV5-6	TGTGCCAGCAGCCAAAAACTAGCGGGGGGCACAGATACGCAGTATTTT	CASSQKLAGGTDTQYF
-	TRBJ2-1	-	TRBV6-5	TGTGCCAGCAGGTCAGGGTCCCTTGAGCAGTTCTTC	CASRSGSLEQFF
-	TRBJ2-1	TRBD1	TRBV5-1	TGCGCCAGCAGCTTGGTTGGGACAGGGGGTTTCAATGAGCAGTTCTTC	CASSLVGTGGFNEQFF
-	TRBJ2-3	TRBD1	TRBV4-1	TGCGCCAGCAGCCAGGGGGACAGGGTTAGCACAGATACGCAGTATTTT	CASSQGDRVSTDTQYF
-	TRBJ2-1	-	TRBV9	TGTGCCAGCAGTCCCACCTCTCGGGACAATGAGCAGTTCTTC	CASSPTSRDNEQFF
-	TRBJ2-7	-	TRBV11-1	TGTGCCAGCAGCTTAGTATCTATTCCTAATACCTACGAGCAGTACTTC	CASSLVSIPNTYEQYF
-	TRBJ2-7	-	TRBV19	TGTGCCAGTAGTAAATTGGGTGTCGACAGGAGATTCGCCTACGAGCAGTACTTC	CASSKLGVDRRFAYEQYF
once	TRBJ1-2	-	TRBV11-2	TGTGCCAGCAGCTTAGACCCACACACGGACTATGGCTACACCTTC	CASSLDPHTDYGYTF
-	TRBJ1-2	-	TRBV5-4	TGTGCCAGCATGATTTGGGGGAAGCATGGCTACACCTTC	CASMIWGKHGYTF
-	TRBJ1-2	-	TRBV7-3	TGTGCCAGCAGCTTTTTAGAGTTGCGGTATGGCTACACCTTC	CASSFLELRYGYTF
-	TRBJ2-1	TRBD1	TRBV5-5	TGTGCCAGCAGTCACGACAGGGTCTACAATGAGCAGTTCTTC	CASSHDRVYNEQFF
-	TRBJ1-2	-	TRBV10-3	TGTGCCATTCCCAGCGACTTGAACTATGGCTACACCTTC	CAIPSDLNYGYTF
-	TRBJ1-5	-	TRBV28	TGTGCCAGCACCCAGGAGGGAGTGGCTCAGCCCCAGCATTTT	CASTQEGVAQPQHF
-	TRBJ2-1	-	TRBV9	TGTGCCAGCAGCGGTTCTGGTAATGAGCAGTTCTTC	CASSGSGNEQFF
-	TRBJ1-1	-	TRBV7-6	TGTGCCAGCAGCTTAGTGGCGGGGAAGGACACTGAAGCTTTCTTT	CASSLVAGKDTEAFF
-	TRBJ2-7	-	TRBV27	TGTGCCAGCAGTTTAGGGGCTACCCCCTACGAGCAGTACTTC	CASSLGATPYEQYF
-	TRBJ2-7	TRBD2	TRBV29-1	TGCAGCGTCGATGGGGGGGATTATGAGTCCTACGAGCAGTACTTC	CSVDGGDYESYEQYF
-	TRBJ2-3	-	TRBV11-1	TGTGCCAGCAGGAAGGAAAACCCTAGCACAGATACGCAGTATTTT	CASRKENPSTDTQYF
few	TRBJ2-1	-	TRBV6-5	TGTGCCAGCAGTTCTTTACCTACAGTCAATGAGCAGTTCTTC	CASSSLPTVNEQFF
-	TRBJ2-7	-	TRBV6-1	TGTGCCAGCAGTGAAGCATTATTCACAGCCTACGAGCAGTACTTC	CASSEALFTAYEQYF
once	TRBJ2-3	-	TRBV6-1	TGTGCCAGCAGTGAAGCGAGATGGATAAGTGAAACAGATACGCAGTATTTT	CASSEARWISETDTQYF
once	TRBJ2-2	-	TRBV2	TGTGCCAGCAGGCCCGGGACCAGCAACACCGGGGAGCTGTTTTTT	CASRPGTSNTGELFF
-	TRBJ2-7	-	TRBV15	TGTGCCACCAGCAGAGATCGGGGGAGGTCCTACGAGCAGTACTTC	CATSRDRGRSYEQYF
-	TRBJ2-1	TRBD2	TRBV7-2	TGTGCCAGCAGCTTAGAGGCCAGCGGGGTAAGGACACGGGATGAGCAGTTCTTC	CASSLEASGVRTRDEQFF
-	TRBJ1-3	-	TRBV5-6	TGTGCCAGCAGCTTTGGGTTTGGAGGCGGAAACACCATATATTTT	CASSFGFGGGNTIYF
few	TRBJ2-7	-	TRBV28	TGTGCCAGCAGTCGGGGGGACAACCCCTACGAGCAGTACTTC	CASSRGDNPYEQYF